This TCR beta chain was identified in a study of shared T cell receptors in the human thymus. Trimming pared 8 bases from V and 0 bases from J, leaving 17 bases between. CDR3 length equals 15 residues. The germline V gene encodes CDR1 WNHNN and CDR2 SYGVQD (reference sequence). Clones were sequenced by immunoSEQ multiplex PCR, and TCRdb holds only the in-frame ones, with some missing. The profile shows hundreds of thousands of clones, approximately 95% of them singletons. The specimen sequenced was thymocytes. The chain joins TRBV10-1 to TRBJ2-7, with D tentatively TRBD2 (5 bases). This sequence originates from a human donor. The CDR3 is CASPIAGSPSYEQYF. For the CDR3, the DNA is TGCGCCAGCCCGATCGCGGGCTCGCCCTCCTACGAGCAGTACTTC.